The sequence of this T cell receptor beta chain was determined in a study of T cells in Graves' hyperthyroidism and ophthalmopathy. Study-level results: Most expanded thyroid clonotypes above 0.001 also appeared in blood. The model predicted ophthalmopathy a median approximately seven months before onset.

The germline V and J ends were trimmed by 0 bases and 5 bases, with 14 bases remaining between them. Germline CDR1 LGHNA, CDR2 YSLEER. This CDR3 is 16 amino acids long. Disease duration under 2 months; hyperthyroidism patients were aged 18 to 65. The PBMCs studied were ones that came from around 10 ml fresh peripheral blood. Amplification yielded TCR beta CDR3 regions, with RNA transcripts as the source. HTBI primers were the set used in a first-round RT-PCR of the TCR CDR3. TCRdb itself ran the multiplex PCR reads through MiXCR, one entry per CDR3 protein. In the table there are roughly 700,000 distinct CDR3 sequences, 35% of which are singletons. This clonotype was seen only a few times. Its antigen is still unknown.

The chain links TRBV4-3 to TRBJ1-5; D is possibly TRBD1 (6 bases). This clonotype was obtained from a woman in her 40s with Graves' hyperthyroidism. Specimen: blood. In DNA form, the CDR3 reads TGCGCCAGCAGCCAAGATCGGGGTGGGGGCCATCAGCCCCAGCATTTT. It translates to CASSQDRGGGHQPQHF.